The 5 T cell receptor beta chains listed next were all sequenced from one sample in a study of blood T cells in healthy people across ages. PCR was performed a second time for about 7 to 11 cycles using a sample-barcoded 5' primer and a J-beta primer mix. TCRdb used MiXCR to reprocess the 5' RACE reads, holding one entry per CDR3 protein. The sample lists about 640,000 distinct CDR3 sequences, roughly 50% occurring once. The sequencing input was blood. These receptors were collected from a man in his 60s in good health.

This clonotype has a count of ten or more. CDR3 region: CASSQGALYSYEQYF. CDR3 nucleotides: TGTGCCAGCAGCCAAGGAGCCCTCTATTCCTACGAGCAGTACTTC. This chain links TRBV14 with TRBJ2-7, with no clear D. With 1 base removed from V and 1 base from J, the gap between germline ends came to 11 bases. CDR1 is SGHDN and CDR2 is FVKESK in the germline V gene. The CDR3 contains 15 residues. Full variable domain (missing parts from reference TRBV14 and TRBJ2-7): EAGVTQFPSHSVIEKGQTVTLRCDPISGHDNLYWYRRVMGKEIKFLLHFVKESKQDESGMPNNRFLAERTGGTYSTLKVQPAELEDSGVYFCASSQGALYSYEQYFGPGTRLTVT.

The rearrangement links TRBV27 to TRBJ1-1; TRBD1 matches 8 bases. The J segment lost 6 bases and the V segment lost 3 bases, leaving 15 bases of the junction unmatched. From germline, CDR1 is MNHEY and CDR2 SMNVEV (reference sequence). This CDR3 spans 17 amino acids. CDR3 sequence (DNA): TGTGCCAGCAGTTTCGAACCCGAGGGGGCACAGGGGGCTGAAGCTTTCTTT. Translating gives CASSFEPEGAQGAEAFF.

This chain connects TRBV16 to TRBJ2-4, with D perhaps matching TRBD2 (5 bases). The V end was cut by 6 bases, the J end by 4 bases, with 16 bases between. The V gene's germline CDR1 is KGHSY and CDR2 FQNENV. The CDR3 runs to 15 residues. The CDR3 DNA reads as TGTGCCAGCAGTCCGGAGAGACGGGGTAAAAACATTCAGTACTTC. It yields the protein CASSPERRGKNIQYF.

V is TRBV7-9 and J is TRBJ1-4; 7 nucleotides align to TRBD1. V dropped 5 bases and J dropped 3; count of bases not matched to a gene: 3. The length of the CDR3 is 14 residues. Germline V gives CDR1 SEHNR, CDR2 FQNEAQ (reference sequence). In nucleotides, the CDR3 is TGTGCCAGCAGCACGGGACAGTCTAATGAAAAACTGTTTTTT. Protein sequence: CASSTGQSNEKLFF. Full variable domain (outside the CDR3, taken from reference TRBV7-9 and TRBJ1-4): DTGVSQNPRHKITKRGQNVTFRCDPISEHNRLYWYRQTLGQGPEFLTYFQNEAQLEKSRLLSDRFSAERPKGSFSTLEIQRTEQGDSAMYLCASSTGQSNEKLFFGSGTQLSVL.

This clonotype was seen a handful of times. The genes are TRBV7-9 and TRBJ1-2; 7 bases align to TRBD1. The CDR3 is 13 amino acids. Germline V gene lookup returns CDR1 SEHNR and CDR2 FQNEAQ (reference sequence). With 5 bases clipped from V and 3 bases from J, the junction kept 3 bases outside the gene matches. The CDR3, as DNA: TGTGCCAGCAGCCAGGGGGGACACTATGGCTACACCTTC. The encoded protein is CASSQGGHYGYTF. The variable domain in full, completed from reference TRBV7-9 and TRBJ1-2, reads DTGVSQNPRHKITKRGQNVTFRCDPISEHNRLYWYRQTLGQGPEFLTYFQNEAQLEKSRLLSDRFSAERPKGSFSTLEIQRTEQGDSAMYLCASSQGGHYGYTFGSGTRLTVV.